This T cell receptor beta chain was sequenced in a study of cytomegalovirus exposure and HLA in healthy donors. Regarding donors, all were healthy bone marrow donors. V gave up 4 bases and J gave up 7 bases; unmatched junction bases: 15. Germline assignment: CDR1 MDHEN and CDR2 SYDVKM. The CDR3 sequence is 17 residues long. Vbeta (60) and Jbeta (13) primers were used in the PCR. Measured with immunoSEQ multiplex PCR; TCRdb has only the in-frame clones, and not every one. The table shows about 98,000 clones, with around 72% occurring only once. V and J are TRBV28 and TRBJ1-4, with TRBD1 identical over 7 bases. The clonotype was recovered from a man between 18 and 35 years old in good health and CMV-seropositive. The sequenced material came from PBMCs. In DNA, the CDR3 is TGTGCCAGCAGTTCACCGGCTCCCGGGACAGACACTGAAAAACTGTTTTTT. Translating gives CASSSPAPGTDTEKLFF.